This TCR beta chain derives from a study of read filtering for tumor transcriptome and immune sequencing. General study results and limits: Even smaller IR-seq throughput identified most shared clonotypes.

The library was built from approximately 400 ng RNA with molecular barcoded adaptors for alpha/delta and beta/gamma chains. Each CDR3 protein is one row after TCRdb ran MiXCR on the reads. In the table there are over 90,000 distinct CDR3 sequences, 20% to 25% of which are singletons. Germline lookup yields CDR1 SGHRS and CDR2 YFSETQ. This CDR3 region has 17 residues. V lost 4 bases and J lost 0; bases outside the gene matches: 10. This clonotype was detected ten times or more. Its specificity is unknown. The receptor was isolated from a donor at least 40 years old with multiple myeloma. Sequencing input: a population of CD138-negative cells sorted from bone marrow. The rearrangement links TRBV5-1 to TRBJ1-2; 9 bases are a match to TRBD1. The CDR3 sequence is CASSRRDRVMSNYGYTF. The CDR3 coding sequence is TGCGCCAGCAGCCGCCGGGACAGGGTGATGTCTAACTATGGCTACACCTTC. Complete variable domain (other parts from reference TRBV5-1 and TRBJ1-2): KAGVTQTPRYLIKTRGQQVTLSCSPISGHRSVSWYQQTPGQGLQFLFEYFSETQRNKGNFPGRFSGRQFSNSRSEMNVSTLELGDSALYLCASSRRDRVMSNYGYTFGSGTRLTVV.